Reported below is one T cell receptor beta chain. Its matching antigen is unknown. As to time point: patch test 2, 6 weeks after DPC sensitization. Treatment reported: therapeutic diphenylcyclopropenone sensitization with weekly scalp DPC. Germline loops: CDR1 SGDLS, CDR2 YYNGEE. The CDR3 spans 18 residues. V lost 2 bases to trimming and J lost 1 base; unmatched junction nucleotides: 5. The sample belongs to a study of human T cells and chemical hapten exposure. Study conclusions and caveats: TCRs above 1 in 1000 frequency did not change with DPC sensitization.

The library gave individual cDNA molecules unique molecular identifiers. MiXCR, applied by TCRdb to the RACE reads, yields one record per CDR3 protein. The data contain under 85,000 distinct CDR3 sequences, 9% to 12% of them singletons. The receptor was isolated from a woman between 45 and 60 years old with alopecia areata. Some clones in this sample may be carry-over from other donors' samples. This chain links TRBV9 with TRBJ2-6, with 11 bases identical to TRBD1. Specimen: whole blood, collected in connection with sensitization to the hapten diphenylcyclopropenone (DPC). The CDR3 nucleotides are TGTGCCAGCAGCGTGCTCGGGACAGGGGGATCTGGGGCCAACGTCCTGACTTTC. This encodes CASSVLGTGGSGANVLTF. Supplemented by reference TRBV9 and TRBJ2-6, the full variable domain reads DSGVTQTPKHLITATGQRVTLRCSPRSGDLSVYWYQQSLDQGLQFLIQYYNGEERAKGNILERFSAQQFPDLHSELNLSSLELGDSALYFCASSVLGTGGSGANVLTFGAGSRLTVL.